The rows below give T cell receptor beta chains drawn from one sample of a study of T cell responses to AZD1222 COVID-19 vaccine. Measured with immunoSEQ multiplex PCR; TCRdb has only the in-frame clones, and not every one. The table has 100,000 to 150,000 clones, around 85% seen once. Sequenced material: peripheral blood, taken 28 days after the second dose of the MenACWY control vaccine. Receptors were obtained from an adult who received the MenACWY meningococcal vaccine as a control. Each CDR3 is given with its conserved first and last residue. D genes are given only for firm matches. The size entry is marked missing in some rows and otherwise reads once, few, many or a size class.

v_call	clone_size	j_call	d_call	cdr3_nt	cdr3_aa
TRBV27	few	TRBJ1-5	-	TGTGCCAGCACCGAGGGGGGGCACCAGCATTTT	CASTEGGHQHF
TRBV5-4	once	TRBJ1-1	-	TGTGCCAGCAGCGAAGGGAGGAGAGACACTGAAGCTTTCTTT	CASSEGRRDTEAFF
TRBV20-1	-	TRBJ1-5	TRBD1	TGCAGTGCTAGTCCAGGACAGGGCGGCAATCAGCCCCAGCATTTT	CSASPGQGGNQPQHF
TRBV13	-	TRBJ2-1	-	TGTGCCAGCAGTCCTCAGGGGGGGAGCTCCTACAATGAGCAGTTCTTC	CASSPQGGSSYNEQFF
TRBV2	-	TRBJ1-5	-	TGTGCCAGCAGTGAAGCAGGGATGCGCAATCAGCCCCAGCATTTT	CASSEAGMRNQPQHF
TRBV7-9	-	TRBJ2-2	TRBD2	TGTGCCAGCAGCCGACTAGCGGGAGGGAACACCGGGGAGCTGTTTTTT	CASSRLAGGNTGELFF
TRBV2	-	TRBJ2-1	TRBD2	TGTGCCAGCAGGGACAGACTAGCGGGGGGGCGCAGGACCTACAATGAGCAGTTCTTC	CASRDRLAGGRRTYNEQFF
TRBV7-2	-	TRBJ1-4	-	TGTGCCAGCAGTTCAACTAATGAAAAACTGTTTTTT	CASSSTNEKLFF
TRBV6-2/TRBV6-3	-	TRBJ1-2	-	TGTGCCAGCAGTGCGACAGCTAACTATGGCTACACCTTC	CASSATANYGYTF
TRBV7-8	-	TRBJ1-2	-	TGTGCCAGCAGCTATCGGACACAAGGTTATGGCTACACCTTC	CASSYRTQGYGYTF
TRBV7-7	-	TRBJ1-1	-	TGTGCCAGCAGCTTATTAAGGAACAGGGTGAACACTGAAGCTTTCTTT	CASSLLRNRVNTEAFF
TRBV18	-	TRBJ1-6	TRBD1	TGTGCCAGCTCACCATCTACGGACAGGGGTAATTCACCCCTCCACTTT	CASSPSTDRGNSPLHF
TRBV9	-	TRBJ1-5	-	TGTGCCAGCAGCGTAGGGGGGGTGAGTCAGCCCCAGCATTTT	CASSVGGVSQPQHF
TRBV10-3	-	TRBJ1-3	-	TGTGCCACCCTGACCCACCCGGTCTCTGGAAACACCATATATTTT	CATLTHPVSGNTIYF
TRBV5-1	-	TRBJ2-5	TRBD2	TGCGCCAGCAGCCAGAGGACTAGCGGGAGAGGGGAGGAGACCCAGTACTTC	CASSQRTSGRGEETQYF
TRBV2	-	TRBJ1-5	-	TGTGCCAGCAGTAAATCGACAGATGATCAGCCCCAGCATTTT	CASSKSTDDQPQHF
TRBV9	-	TRBJ2-7	TRBD1	TGTGCCAGCAGCGCGTCCGGCAGGGGGCGCGACGAGCAGTACTTC	CASSASGRGRDEQYF
TRBV25-1	-	TRBJ2-2	-	TGTGCCAGCAGTGAATACAGGGACACCGGGGAGCTGTTTTTT	CASSEYRDTGELFF
TRBV5-1	-	TRBJ1-4	-	TGCGCCAGCAGCAACCCACAGGGAACTAATGAAAAACTGTTTTTT	CASSNPQGTNEKLFF
TRBV5-6	-	TRBJ1-5	TRBD1	TGTGCCAGCAGCCAAAGACAGGGGGCAGGACAGCCCCAGCATTTT	CASSQRQGAGQPQHF
TRBV5-6	-	TRBJ2-7	-	TGTGCCAGCAGCACAGCGGACAACTACGAGCAGTACTTC	CASSTADNYEQYF
TRBV5-1	-	TRBJ1-3	-	TGCGCCAGCAGCTTAGAAGCTGGAAACACCATATATTTT	CASSLEAGNTIYF
TRBV4-3	-	TRBJ2-7	TRBD1	TGCGCCAGCAGCCAAGGTCAGACAGGGTTGCACGAGCAGTACTTC	CASSQGQTGLHEQYF
TRBV6-5	few	TRBJ1-1	-	TGTGCCAGCAGTATCCCGGGGGCCGCTGAAGCTTTCTTT	CASSIPGAAEAFF
TRBV30	-	TRBJ2-3	-	TGTGCCTGGAGTATCGCAGATACGCAGTATTTT	CAWSIADTQYF
TRBV29-1	-	TRBJ1-4	-	TGCAGCGGGCTCGGGTGGCAGGGAAATGAAAAACTGTTTTTT	CSGLGWQGNEKLFF
TRBV4-3	-	TRBJ2-2	TRBD1	TGCGCCAGCACTCCAAACCTCGGACAGGGGGCCGGGGAGCTGTTTTTT	CASTPNLGQGAGELFF
TRBV28	-	TRBJ1-3	-	TGTGCCACGATCCCCCCCGGGAGGTGGGGAAACACCATATATTTT	CATIPPGRWGNTIYF
TRBV5-1	-	TRBJ1-5	-	TGCGCCAGCAGCTTGGACGGCGGGAATAGCAATCAGCCCCAGCATTTT	CASSLDGGNSNQPQHF
TRBV5-1	-	TRBJ2-2	-	TGCGCCAGCAGCTCCAGGGGAGGTGCCGGGGAGCTGTTTTTT	CASSSRGGAGELFF
TRBV7-3	-	TRBJ1-2	-	TGTGCCAGCAGCTTCACGCGGGACTATGGCTACACCTTC	CASSFTRDYGYTF
TRBV6-5	once	TRBJ1-1	TRBD1	TGTGCCAGCAGTACAGGGGGAGAGAACACTGAAGCTTTCTTT	CASSTGGENTEAFF
TRBV19	once	TRBJ2-2	-	TGTGCCAGTAGTCAGCCCCTTGGAGTAGTCTACACCGGGGAGCTGTTTTTT	CASSQPLGVVYTGELFF
TRBV6-1	-	TRBJ1-3	-	TGTGCCAGCAGTGAAGGCTGGAGCTCTGGAAACACCATATATTTT	CASSEGWSSGNTIYF
TRBV27	-	TRBJ1-5	-	TGTGCCAGCAGCCGACTCAGGGTACGGGACGTAAGCAATCAGCCCCAGCATTTT	CASSRLRVRDVSNQPQHF
TRBV15	-	TRBJ2-2	TRBD2	TGTGCCACCAGCAGAGAAAAGACTAGCAACACCGGGGAGCTGTTTTTT	CATSREKTSNTGELFF
TRBV7-6	-	TRBJ1-5	-	TGTGCCAGCAGCTTTGTATCGGGGAGGAATCAGCCCCAGCATTTT	CASSFVSGRNQPQHF
TRBV6-2/TRBV6-3	-	TRBJ2-2	-	TGTGCCAGCAGTAAGGAGGGGACCGGGGAGCTGTTTTTT	CASSKEGTGELFF
TRBV6-1	-	TRBJ1-5	TRBD1	TGTGCCAGCAGTGCCCGACAGGGCGGTATCGACAATCAGCCCCAGCATTTT	CASSARQGGIDNQPQHF
TRBV7-8	few	TRBJ1-3	-	TGTGCCAGCAGTACACGGGGCTCTGGAAACACCATATATTTT	CASSTRGSGNTIYF
TRBV5-1	-	TRBJ2-5	-	TGCGCCAGCAGCTTGGGGGGACAAGAGACCCAGTACTTC	CASSLGGQETQYF